This T cell receptor (beta chain) appears in the sequencing data of a study of OX40 agonist ivuxolimab in advanced cancers. Study-wide context: Cohort: 82.7% men, mean age 60, aged roughly 20 to 79.

The CDR3 extends over 16 amino acids. CDR1 and CDR2 (germline): SSHAT, FNYEAQ (reference sequence). A remark on this clone: Relative to the germline gene, one junction end is altered; a read error may explain this.

Sequenced by immunoSEQ multiplex PCR; TCRdb stores in-frame clones only, minus some. The sample shows around 23,000 clones, roughly 84% of them seen only once. J is TRBJ2-3 and V is TRBV7-7; possibly TRBD1 or TRBD2 for D (5 bases each). The clonotype was recovered from an adult with an advanced solid tumor such as melanoma, head and neck, liver or kidney cancer. The material was CD4+ or CD8+ T cells sorted from blood, obtained in a trial of the OX40 agonist ivuxolimab. The CDR3 sequence is CASSLRPGPPEDTQYF. As DNA, the CDR3 is TGTGCTAGCAGCTTGCGACCGGGACCCCCGGAGGATACGCAGTATTTT.